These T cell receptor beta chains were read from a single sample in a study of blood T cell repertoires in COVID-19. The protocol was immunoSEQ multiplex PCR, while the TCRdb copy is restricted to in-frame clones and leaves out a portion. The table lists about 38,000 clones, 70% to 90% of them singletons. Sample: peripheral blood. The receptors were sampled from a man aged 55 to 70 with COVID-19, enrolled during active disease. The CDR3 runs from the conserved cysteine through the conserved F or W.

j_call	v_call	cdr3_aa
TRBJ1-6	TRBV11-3	CASRAQGRGSPLHF
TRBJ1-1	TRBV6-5	CASSLNSGEAFF
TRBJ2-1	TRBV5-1	CASSSTSGTYNEQFF
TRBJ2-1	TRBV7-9	CASIPGGRPEQFF
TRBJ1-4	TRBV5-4	CASTFNPGGGEKLFF
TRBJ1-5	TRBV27	CASSLLGSGQPQHF
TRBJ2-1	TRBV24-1	CATSDGGAGGNEQFF
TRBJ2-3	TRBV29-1	CSGKTGLISTDTQYF
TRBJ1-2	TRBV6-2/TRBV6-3	CASSRPRGSYGYTF
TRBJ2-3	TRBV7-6	CASSLGASTDTQYF
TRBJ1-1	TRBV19	CASRVTGGDELTEAFF
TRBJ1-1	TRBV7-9	CASSPTGAEAFF
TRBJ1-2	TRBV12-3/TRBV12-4	CASSWGQGYGYTF
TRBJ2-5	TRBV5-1	CASARTGERETQYF
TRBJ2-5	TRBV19	CASSIARGPQETQYF
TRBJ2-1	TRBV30	CAVELVAYNEQFF
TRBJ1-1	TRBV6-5	CASSPGRGVNTEAFF
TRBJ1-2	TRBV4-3	CASSQDRTGSGGYTF
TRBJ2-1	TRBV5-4	CASSQLAGGYNEQFF
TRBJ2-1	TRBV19	CASMGTSVSYNEQFF
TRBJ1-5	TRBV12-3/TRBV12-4	CASSPQGFQPQHF
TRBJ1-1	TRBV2	CASFLQGADTEAFF
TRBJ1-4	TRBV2	CASSTSGQSNEKLFF
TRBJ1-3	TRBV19	CASTPQVSAGNTIYF